This T cell receptor beta chain was identified during a study of blood T cell repertoires in COVID-19. Study in general: Sites in the United States, Italy and Spain provided acute and convalescent COVID-19 samples.

Germline V gives CDR1 MNHNY, CDR2 SVGAGI (reference sequence). Trimming took 5 bases from V and 4 from J; bases not matched to a gene: 20. This CDR3 is built from 19 residues. Only in-frame clones appear in the TCRdb table, and some are missing; sequencing was by immunoSEQ multiplex PCR. The profile shows approximately 220,000 clones, nearly 90% of them singletons. This clonotype was sampled from a man aged 30 to 45 who had been exposed to COVID-19. The material sequenced was PBMCs or T cells enriched from blood (not recorded which). V gene TRBV6-6 combines with J gene TRBJ1-2; TRBD1 agrees at 9 bases. The CDR3 DNA sequence: TGTGCCAGCAGTCCTCAGGCTTCCATTCCACAGGGGGCAACCTATGGCTACACCTTC. Translating it yields CASSPQASIPQGATYGYTF.